This T cell receptor beta chain is from a study of HIV-infected patients and healthy controls. The V gene's germline CDR1 is KGHDR and CDR2 SFDVKD. The CDR3 is 17 amino acids. Trimming stripped 1 base from V and 0 bases from J, with 12 bases between. There are many counts of this clonotype. TCRdb re-called the 5' RACE reads through MiXCR, storing one row per CDR3 protein. The table shows around 18,000 distinct CDR3 sequences, with about a sixth occurring only once. The sequencing sample was made of CD8+ T cells from blood. This receptor was identified in a human donor in good health. The V and J genes are TRBV24-1 and TRBJ1-5; unclear D gene. Here the CDR3 reads CATSDFRHDYSNQPQHF. The CDR3 DNA reads TGTGCCACCAGTGATTTCAGGCACGATTATAGCAATCAGCCCCAGCATTTT.